Listed below are T cell receptor beta chains from one sample, sequenced in a study of CD8 T cells in ankylosing spondylitis. MiXCR, applied by TCRdb to the 5' RACE reads, yields one record per CDR3 protein. The sample records a few hundred thousand distinct CDR3 sequences, approximately 20% being singletons. Sequencing input: blood, either unsorted or a sorted T cell fraction (not recorded which). Every receptor here comes from a male donor with ankylosing spondylitis. Each CDR3 is given with its conserved first and last residue. A D gene is named only where the DNA matches it firmly. The size of a clone is reported for some rows only, either as once, few or many, or as a class for expanded clones.

j_call clone_size cdr3_length d_call v_call cdr3_nt cdr3_aa
TRBJ2-7 few 16 - TRBV4-1 TGCGCCAGCAGCCAAGAGGGGGGCGGGAGCTCCTACGAGCAGTACTTC CASSQEGGGSSYEQYF
TRBJ2-3 - 17 TRBD2 TRBV7-8 TGTGCCAGCAGCCAACCCTCAGCGGGACTTCACACAGATACGCAGTATTTT CASSQPSAGLHTDTQYF
TRBJ1-1 few 13 - TRBV18 TGTGCCAGCTCCCCCGGGCGAGGTACTGAAGCTTTCTTT CASSPGRGTEAFF
TRBJ2-7 few 14 TRBD1 TRBV28 TGTGCCAGCAGTTTATGGACAGGGGGCTACGAGCAGTACTTC CASSLWTGGYEQYF
TRBJ2-1 - 18 TRBD2 TRBV4-3 TGCGCCAGCAGCCAGGATTCAGACCCGGGACTAGCGTTTAATGAGCAGTTCTTC CASSQDSDPGLAFNEQFF
TRBJ1-1 - 14 - TRBV29-1 TGCAGCGCTGCGACCGGGACTGGGAACACTGAAGCTTTCTTT CSAATGTGNTEAFF
TRBJ2-5 - 18 TRBD2 TRBV28 TGTGCCAGCACCCGATTTACATACGGGACTAGCGGGAGTGAGACCCAGTACTTC CASTRFTYGTSGSETQYF
TRBJ2-2 many 14 - TRBV12-3/TRBV12-4 TGTGCCAGCAGTTATAGTATACCGGGAGGGGAGCTGTTTTTT CASSYSIPGGELFF
TRBJ1-4 few 13 - TRBV29-1 TGCAGCGTCTTATATGCAACTAATGAAAAACTGTTTTTT CSVLYATNEKLFF
TRBJ2-2 - 15 - TRBV24-1 TGTGCCACCAGTGGTCCCTCCGGGGTCACCGGGGAGCTGTTTTTT CATSGPSGVTGELFF
TRBJ2-7 few 14 TRBD2 TRBV9 TGTGCCAGCAGCGTAGCTAGAGCGGGAGGCGAGCAGTACTTC CASSVARAGGEQYF
TRBJ2-7 - 13 - TRBV27 TGTGCCAGCAGTATGACAGACTCCTACGAGCAGTACTTC CASSMTDSYEQYF
TRBJ2-3 - 15 TRBD2 TRBV9 TGTGCCAGCAGGAGGGGACTAGCGGGCACAGATACGCAGTATTTT CASRRGLAGTDTQYF
TRBJ2-7 few 15 - TRBV29-1 TGCAGCGTTGAAGTTCGGGGAGGAGGAGGGTACGAGCAGTACTTC CSVEVRGGGGYEQYF
TRBJ1-6 few 15 - TRBV11-2 TGTGCCAGCAGCTTGAGCCGGGACTACAATTCACCCCTCCACTTT CASSLSRDYNSPLHF
TRBJ1-4 - 12 - TRBV9 TGTGCCAGCAGCGGGCTCAATGAAAAACTGTTTTTT CASSGLNEKLFF
TRBJ2-3 few 14 - TRBV18 TGTGCCAGCTCACCACCCAGCCAGGCAGATACGCAGTATTTT CASSPPSQADTQYF
TRBJ1-2 - 12 - TRBV2 TGTGCCAGCAGTGACCGCCTTTATGGCTACACCTTC CASSDRLYGYTF
TRBJ1-5 - 14 TRBD1 TRBV27 TGTGCCAGCAGTCCCGGACAGGGAGAGCAGCCCCAGCATTTT CASSPGQGEQPQHF
TRBJ1-5 - 13 - TRBV10-3 TGTGCCATCAGTGAGTCTCGTCGCCAGCCCCAGCATTTT CAISESRRQPQHF
TRBJ2-5 - 14 - TRBV14 TGTGCCAGCAGCCAAGATGGCATGGCCGAGACCCAGTACTTC CASSQDGMAETQYF
TRBJ2-1 few 15 TRBD2 TRBV29-1 TGCAGCGCTCGACCGGGACTAGAAGTTTACAATGAGCAGTTCTTC CSARPGLEVYNEQFF
TRBJ2-7 - 16 TRBD1 TRBV4-3 TGCGCCAGCAGCCAGACGCTTCTGGGACAGGGCTACGAGCAGTACTTC CASSQTLLGQGYEQYF
TRBJ2-7 few 15 TRBD1 TRBV7-9 TGTGCCAGCAGCTTGTCCGGGACAGGGGAGAACGAGCAGTACTTC CASSLSGTGENEQYF
TRBJ1-1 few 17 - TRBV5-6 TGTGCCAGCAGCTTGGCCGACCGACTGATAAGGAACACTGAAGCTTTCTTT CASSLADRLIRNTEAFF
TRBJ2-3 - 23 TRBD2 TRBV6-2/TRBV6-3 TGTGCCAGCAGTTACTGGGGACTAACTGCAGGTGCCCGGGCACAAACTAGCACAGATACGCAGTATTTT CASSYWGLTAGARAQTSTDTQYF